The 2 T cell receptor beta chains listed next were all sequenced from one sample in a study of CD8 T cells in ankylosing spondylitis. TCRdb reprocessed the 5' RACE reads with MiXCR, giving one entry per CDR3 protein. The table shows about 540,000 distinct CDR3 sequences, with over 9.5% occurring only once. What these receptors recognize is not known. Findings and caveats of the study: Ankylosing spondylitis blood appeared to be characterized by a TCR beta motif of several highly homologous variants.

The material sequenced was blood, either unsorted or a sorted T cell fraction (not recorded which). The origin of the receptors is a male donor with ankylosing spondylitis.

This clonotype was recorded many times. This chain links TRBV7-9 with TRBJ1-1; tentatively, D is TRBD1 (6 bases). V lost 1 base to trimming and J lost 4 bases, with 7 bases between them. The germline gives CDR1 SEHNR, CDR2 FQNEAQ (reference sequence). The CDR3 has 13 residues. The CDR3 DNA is TGTGCCAGCAGCTTAGAGGGGGTCACTGAAGCTTTCTTT. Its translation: CASSLEGVTEAFF.

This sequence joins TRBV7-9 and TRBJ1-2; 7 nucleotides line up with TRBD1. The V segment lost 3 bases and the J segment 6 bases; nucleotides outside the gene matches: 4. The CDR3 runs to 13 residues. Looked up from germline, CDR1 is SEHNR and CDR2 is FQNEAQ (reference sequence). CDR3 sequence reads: CASSFDRDDGYTF. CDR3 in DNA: TGTGCCAGCAGCTTTGACAGGGACGATGGCTACACCTTC. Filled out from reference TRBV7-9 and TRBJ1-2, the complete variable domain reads DTGVSQNPRHKITKRGQNVTFRCDPISEHNRLYWYRQTLGQGPEFLTYFQNEAQLEKSRLLSDRFSAERPKGSFSTLEIQRTEQGDSAMYLCASSFDRDDGYTFGSGTRLTVV.